The sequence of this T cell receptor (beta chain) was determined in a study of CD8 T cell repertoires and HIV-1 epitope variants (dated by TCRdb to about 2020). About the investigation overall: In separate culture wells, T cells were stimulated with each of twenty-five peptides that represented autologous and known Gag and Nef epitope variants. Among the control conditions were a peptide pool of CMV, EBV and flu, the Ebola AY9 epitope serving as a negative control, and a well with no peptide. Three Gag epitope families and Nef HW9 and YT9 were included among the tested epitopes. T cells were enriched using the EasySep Human T Cell Enrichment Kit and were co-cultured with equal numbers of autologous T cell-negative cells serving as antigen-presenting cells. The cultures were grown for roughly ten days in IMDM with gentamicin, and half of the media was changed on days 3 and 7 with IL-2, IL-7 and IL-15 added. An aliquot of 1M T cells was saved as an uncultured baseline condition, separate from the approximately 75 T cell cultures. Running each culture condition in triplicate, except for one peptide done in duplicate, gave a total of around 90 T cell cultures. Points the paper makes about the study in general: The assay identified only TCR beta chains and indicated proliferation to antigen, not T cell function or cytokine profile. Roughly 5 clonotypes recognized the Nef KF9 family and one clonotype recognized the HW9 family, while no responses to the TAALDMSHF plasma variant were seen. Eight or nine antigen-specific TCR beta clonotypes were identified, and six of them appeared cross-reactive for autologous or known escape epitope variants.

TCR beta CDR3 regions were sequenced at survey depth on the immunoSEQ platform. The QIAamp DNA micro kit was used to extract genomic DNA from every cultured and uncultured CD8+ T cell population. The published analysis was carried out like this. Samples with under 5,000 productive reads were excluded, and this exclusion removed about 6% of the roughly 75 HIV peptide-stimulated cultures. A MANAFEST web app trimmed sequences to CDR3 and removed nonproductive sequences, CDR3s under 5 amino acids, and those not starting C or ending F/W. To count as antigen-specific, a clonotype had to be expanded in at least 2 of 3 replicates compared with the no-peptide control at FDR 0.01, and only within one epitope family. A specific clonotype also had to show a frequency at least fivefold higher than in wells stimulated with peptides from other epitope families. TCRdb limited this immuneACCESS table to in-frame rearrangements with V and J called. A share of clones is missing; checked studies link under half to unresolved V genes, and the rest is unexplained. V and J calls and clone size are those listed in that table; D and trimming were worked out from the DNA. The sample table contains 4,700 or so clones; only one count was recorded for 68% of them. Roughly 42% of the sample is held by the ten biggest clonotypes.

The EasySep Human CD8+ T Cell Enrichment Kit was used on day 10 to isolate CD8+ T cells from every culture. This clone was observed a few times. Its antigen is not yet known. Compared with germline, one end of the junction differs, possibly owing to a read error. The germline V gene encodes CDR1 MNHNS and CDR2 SASEGT. The CDR3 measures 16 amino acids from cysteine to phenylalanine. Solely the CDR3 DNA is kept, with 48 bases framed from the first base. The chain was built from TRBV6-1 and TRBJ2-7; the best D guess is TRBD1, with 5 bases matching. This clonotype was obtained from a male donor with HIV. The specimen sequenced was cultured CD8+ T cells derived from PBMCs. DNA sequence: TGTGCCAGCAGTGAAGGCATAGGAAGGGGCGAGCCCAGAGTGGGCTTC. Its protein product is CASSEGIGRGEPRVGF.